This T cell receptor beta chain was identified during a study of blood T cell dynamics during melanoma immunotherapy. Time point described: week 3, after first cycle of checkpoint inhibitor. Germline-derived CDR1 and CDR2 are MNHEY and SVGAGI. The CDR3 length is 14 residues. J gave up 1 base and V 7 bases, and 4 bases lay outside the gene matches. TCRdb's table, derived via immunoSEQ multiplex PCR, lists solely in-frame clones and lacks some. The sample holds 14,000 to 15,000 clones; around nine tenths are singletons and the top ten take approximately 7.8%. The rearrangement uses TRBV6-5 and TRBJ1-5; 7 bases fit TRBD1. The clonotype was recovered from a human donor with melanoma. Here the sequenced sample was blood, taken from a patient treated with checkpoint blockade. This chain's CDR3 is CASKQQGSNQPQHF. The CDR3 DNA sequence: TGTGCCAGCAAACAACAGGGGAGCAATCAGCCCCAGCATTTT.